The clone carrying this T cell receptor beta chain was picked up many times. Antigen specificity is unknown. The library was built from roughly 400 ng RNA with molecular barcoded adaptors for alpha/delta and beta/gamma chains. TCRdb re-derived calls from the reads in MiXCR, one entry per CDR3 protein. The sample has approximately 23,000 distinct CDR3 sequences; 20% to 25% are singletons. The data stem from a study of read filtering for tumor transcriptome and immune sequencing. Whole-study context: DNase treatment preceded whole-transcriptome library preparation.

This CDR3 is 13 amino acids long. With 4 bases removed from V and 7 bases from J, the gap between germline ends came to 13 bases. Germline CDR1 and CDR2: LNHDA and SQIVND (reference sequence). Notes on the study in general: Single-read clonotypes: roughly 86% of IR-seq clonotypes (around 3.4% of reads), more than 70% of RNA-seq clonotypes (around 48% of reads). Without single-read clonotypes, shared clonotype proportions correlated more between IR-seq and RNA-seq. Even smaller IR-seq throughput identified most shared clonotypes.

The receptor's source is a donor at least 40 years old with multiple myeloma. The specimen sequenced was a population of CD138-negative cells sorted from bone marrow. The gene calls are TRBV19 and TRBJ1-1, with D maybe TRBD1 (5 bases). The CDR3 loop reads CASSKRGGNEAFF. The CDR3 DNA reads as TGTGCCAGTAGTAAACGTGGGGGGAATGAAGCTTTCTTT.